This TCR beta chain is drawn from a study of shared clonotypes between healthy human individuals. Clones were sequenced by immunoSEQ multiplex PCR, and TCRdb holds only the in-frame ones, with some missing. The sample has about 2.4 million clones, 90% to 95% seen once. Concerning this clone itself: Its antigen is undetermined.

The V end lost 3 bases, the J end lost 8 bases, and 17 bases lay between the germline ends. Germline V gives CDR1 LNHDA, CDR2 SQIVND (reference sequence). The CDR3 consists of 15 residues. Whole-study findings and limits: It was the few donors that limited the genetic and exposure-history diversity represented.

This clonotype was sampled from a man between 18 and 35 years old in good health. Some clones in this sample may be carry-over from other donors' samples. The chain combines TRBV19 with TRBJ2-1, with D perhaps matching TRBD1 (6 bases). Sequencing input: naive CD4+ T cells from PBMCs. Subset specified: CD45RA+ positively selected. CDR3 region: CASSMGPTGQDEQFF. In DNA form, the CDR3 reads TGTGCCAGTAGTATGGGTCCTACAGGGCAGGATGAGCAGTTCTTC.